The present entry profiles one T cell receptor beta chain with its context. This sample was included in a study of blood T cell repertoires in COVID-19. Overall study: Both acute and convalescent COVID-19 samples were obtained from the United States, Italy and Spain. In each case, the material was cDNA or gDNA derived from T cells, B-cell-depleted T cells, or PBMCs.

Profiling relied on immunoSEQ multiplex PCR, and the TCRdb table lists in-frame clones only, not all of them. The sample holds about 140,000 clones, about 80% seen once. CDR3 length equals 19 residues. Germline V lookup: CDR1 SGHRS, CDR2 YFSETQ. J was trimmed by 0 bases and V by 0 bases; bases with no gene match: 12. Residents of about two dozen US areas, aged about 18 to 89 years, made up the participants. Donors were grouped by their self-reported clinical history. V usage is TRBV5-1 and J usage is TRBJ2-1; 7 nucleotides agree with TRBD2. Sample: PBMCs or T cells enriched from blood (not recorded which). This receptor was obtained from a woman aged 45-60 years who had recovered from COVID-19. The CDR3 here is CASSLGVLWREYSYNEQFF. The CDR3, as DNA: TGCGCCAGCAGCTTGGGAGTGCTTTGGCGGGAGTACTCCTACAATGAGCAGTTCTTC.